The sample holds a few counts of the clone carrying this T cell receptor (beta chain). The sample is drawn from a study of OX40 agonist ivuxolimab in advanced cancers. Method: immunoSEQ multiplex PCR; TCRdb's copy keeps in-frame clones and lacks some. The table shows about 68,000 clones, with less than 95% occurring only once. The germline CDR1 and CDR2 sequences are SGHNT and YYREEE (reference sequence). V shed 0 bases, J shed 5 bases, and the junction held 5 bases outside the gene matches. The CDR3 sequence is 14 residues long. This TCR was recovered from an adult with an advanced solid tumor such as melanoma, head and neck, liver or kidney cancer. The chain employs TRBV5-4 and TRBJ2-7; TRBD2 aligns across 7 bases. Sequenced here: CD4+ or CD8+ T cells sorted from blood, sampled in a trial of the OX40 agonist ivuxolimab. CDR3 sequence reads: CASSLGAGFDEQYF. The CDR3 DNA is TGTGCCAGCAGCTTGGGAGCGGGGTTCGACGAGCAGTACTTC. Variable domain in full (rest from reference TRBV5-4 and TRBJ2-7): ETGVTQSPTHLIKTRGQQVTLRCSSQSGHNTVSWYQQALGQGPQFIFQYYREEENGRGNFPPRFSGLQFPNYSSELNVNALELDDSALYLCASSLGAGFDEQYFGPGTRLTVT.